These 29 T cell receptor beta chains came from one sample sequenced in a study of blood T cells in healthy people across ages. A J-beta primer mix and a sample-barcoded 5' primer were used in a second PCR of about 7 to 12 cycles. TCRdb called the 5' RACE reads again in MiXCR, with one record for every CDR3 protein. The sample records about 730,000 distinct CDR3 sequences, roughly 43% being singletons. The sequenced sample consisted of blood. The receptors shown here come from a woman aged 55-70 years in good health.

This rearrangement joins TRBV20-1 to TRBJ2-1; D might be TRBD1 (6 bases). Germline CDR1 is DFQATT and CDR2 is SNEGSKA (reference sequence). Trimming took 6 bases from V and 5 from J, leaving 11 bases between them. This CDR3 has 12 residues. CDR3 amino acids: CSASRDNNEQFF. In DNA, the CDR3 is TGCAGTGCATCCCGGGACAACAATGAGCAGTTCTTC.

The V and J genes are TRBV29-1 and TRBJ1-1; D is uncertain. The CDR3 extends over 13 amino acids. V was pared by 2 bases and J by 3 bases, with 10 bases between. Per the germline V gene, CDR1 is SQVTM and CDR2 is ANQGSEA. The CDR3 nucleotides are TGCAGCGTTGAACAAACGGAGGACACTGAAGCTTTCTTT. Translated, it gives CSVEQTEDTEAFF.

The chain uses TRBV9 and TRBJ2-7; 7 nucleotides match TRBD2. Losses at the gene ends were 2 bases for V and 5 bases for J; bases not matched to a gene: 7. CDR1 and CDR2 from the germline V gene are SGDLS and YYNGEE. CDR3 length: 14 residues. CDR3 in amino acids: CASSVGGEVHEQYF. CDR3 nucleotide sequence: TGTGCCAGCAGCGTTGGGGGGGAGGTCCACGAGCAGTACTTC.

This clonotype was recorded a few times. The chain has TRBV5-1 and TRBJ1-4; 8 bases are shared with TRBD1. J gave up 8 bases and V 5 bases, and 11 bases lay outside the gene matches. The CDR3 sequence is 15 residues long. Germline CDR1 reads SGHRS; CDR2 reads YFSETQ. The CDR3 DNA is TGCGCCAGCAGTCGAGAGACAGGGGCCGAAGAAAAACTGTTTTTT. Its protein is CASSRETGAEEKLFF.

V usage is TRBV10-3 and J usage is TRBJ1-2, with D uncertain. The CDR3 extends over 14 amino acids. With 2 bases removed from V and 6 bases from J, the gap between germline ends came to 13 bases. The germline V gene has CDR1 ENHRY and CDR2 SYGVKD. The CDR3 nucleotides read TGTGCCATCAGTGAGCGCCCAGAATCGAATGGCTACACCTTC. This encodes CAISERPESNGYTF.

The chain combines TRBV4-1 with TRBJ2-7, with a possible D match to TRBD2 (6 bases). CDR1 MGHRA and CDR2 YSYEKL come from the germline V gene. There are 16 residues in the CDR3. With 1 base removed from V and 0 bases from J, the gap between germline ends came to 13 bases. The CDR3: CASSQAVGGSSYEQYF. The CDR3 nucleotides are TGCGCCAGCAGCCAAGCTGTGGGGGGATCCTCCTACGAGCAGTACTTC.

The chain recombines TRBV15 with TRBJ2-3; 12 positions agree with TRBD2. Germline CDR1 LNHNV, CDR2 YYDKDF (reference sequence). The length of the CDR3 is 17 residues. The trim removed 5 bases at V and 2 bases at J, leaving 8 bases unmatched. CDR3 in amino acids: CATSGLTSGGSTDTQYF. The CDR3 coding sequence is TGTGCCACCAGCGGGCTGACTAGCGGGGGATCCACAGATACGCAGTATTTT.

This clonotype came up a few times. In DNA form, the CDR3 reads TGTGCCAGCAGATTAACTAGCCGCAATGAGCAGTTCTTC. Protein product: CASRLTSRNEQFF. The chain uses TRBV12-3 or TRBV12-4 and TRBJ2-1; tentatively, D is TRBD2 (6 bases). Trimming left V 6 bases short and J 6 bases short, with 12 bases between. The CDR3 is 13 amino acids.

This clonotype appeared many times. This rearrangement joins TRBV7-8 to TRBJ1-2; TRBD1 agrees at 8 bases. The germline V gene has CDR1 SGHVS and CDR2 FQNEAQ. The CDR3 totals 13 residues. The ends lost 2 bases at V and 4 bases at J; junction bases unmatched: 0. The chain's CDR3 is CASSLQGAYGYTF. CDR3 coding DNA: TGTGCCAGCAGCTTACAGGGGGCCTATGGCTACACCTTC.

There are a few counts of this clonotype. A junction boundary mismatches the germline segment, possibly from a read error. This chain joins TRBV7-7 and TRBJ2-1; D is undetermined. Germline CDR1 SSHAT, CDR2 FNYEAQ (reference sequence). CDR3 length equals 15 residues. In nucleotides, the CDR3 is TGTGCTAGCAGCTTAGGGCCCCCATCCACGAATGAGCAGTTCTTC. It codes for CASSLGPPSTNEQFF.

This clonotype appeared a single time. The rearrangement joins TRBV3-1 to TRBJ1-1; 10 bases are shared with TRBD1. This CDR3 contains 15 residues. The J segment lost 4 bases and the V segment lost 5 bases, leaving 7 bases of the junction unmatched. CDR1 is LGHDT, CDR2 YNNKEL, per germline (reference sequence). CDR3 region: CASSSWTGGSTEAFF. The CDR3 DNA reads TGTGCCAGCAGCTCCTGGACAGGGGGGAGCACTGAAGCTTTCTTT. Supplemented by reference TRBV3-1 and TRBJ1-1, the full variable domain reads DTAVSQTPKYLVTQMGNDKSIKCEQNLGHDTMYWYKQDSKKFLKIMFSYNNKELIINETVPNRFSPKSPDKAHLNLHINSLELGDSAVYFCASSSWTGGSTEAFFGQGTRLTVV.

This clonotype was counted between two and nine times. This rearrangement joins TRBV4-3 to TRBJ2-1; the D is unclear. Trimming took 0 bases from V and 2 from J, leaving 11 bases between them. This CDR3 comprises 16 residues. Germline CDR1 reads LGHNA; CDR2 reads YSLEER. The CDR3 DNA follows: TGCGCCAGCAGCCAAGAACTCGCCTCACCCTACAATGAGCAGTTCTTC. Protein product: CASSQELASPYNEQFF.

The chain employs TRBV7-9 and TRBJ2-2, with D tentatively TRBD1 (6 bases). This CDR3 comprises 14 residues. V lost 6 bases and J lost 5, with 13 bases in between. Germline CDR1 reads SEHNR; CDR2 reads FQNEAQ (reference sequence). CDR3 residues: CASREQGKTGELFF. The CDR3 DNA follows: TGTGCCAGCAGGGAACAGGGAAAAACCGGGGAGCTGTTTTTT.

V is TRBV6-2 or TRBV6-3 and J is TRBJ1-1; weak D call: TRBD1 (5 bases). Deletions cut 6 bases from V and 10 bases from J, with 15 bases between. The CDR3 has 12 residues. The V gene's germline CDR1 is MNHEY and CDR2 SVGEGT. In DNA form, the CDR3 reads TGTGCCAGCAGCGACAGTTCGGGGGGAGCTTTCTTT. Protein: CASSDSSGGAFF.

The chain employs TRBV7-9 and TRBJ1-3; unclear D gene. This CDR3 region has 16 residues. CDR1 SEHNR and CDR2 FQNEAQ come from the germline V gene (reference sequence). Trimming took off 7 bases at V and 0 bases at J, with 16 bases between the two ends. For the CDR3, the DNA is TGTGCCAGCAACCCGGACTCCTCGCGCTCTGGAAACACCATATATTTT. Amino acids: CASNPDSSRSGNTIYF.

The chain couples TRBV24-1 to TRBJ1-4; D is unclear. The CDR3 length is 16 residues. V lost 2 bases to trimming and J lost 1 base, with 10 bases between them. Germline V gene sequence: CDR1 KGHDR, CDR2 SFDVKD. The CDR3 spells CATSDSTDGTNEKLFF. DNA for the CDR3: TGTGCCACCAGTGATTCTACTGACGGAACTAATGAAAAACTGTTTTTT.

This clonotype was seen a handful of times. The chain recombines TRBV3-1 with TRBJ2-5; tentative D call: TRBD1 (5 bases). CDR1 and CDR2 from the germline V gene are LGHDT and YNNKEL (reference sequence). The CDR3 has 15 amino acids. V dropped 3 bases and J dropped 3 bases, with 14 bases sitting between them. The CDR3 coding sequence is TGTGCCAGCAGCCACGGCTCAGGGCAAGAAGAGACCCAGTACTTC. The encoded protein is CASSHGSGQEETQYF.

This chain uses TRBV2 with TRBJ1-1; 10 bases agree with TRBD1. This CDR3 comprises 15 residues. V lost 6 bases and J lost 2; bases outside the gene matches: 6. Germline CDR1 reads SNHLY; CDR2 reads FYNNEI. In DNA form, the CDR3 reads TGTGCCAGCAGAGACAGGGGGCCAATAAACACTGAAGCTTTCTTT. Translation gives CASRDRGPINTEAFF.

The chain carries TRBV25-1 and TRBJ1-6; no definite D call. Per germline, CDR1 MGHDK and CDR2 SYGVNS. The CDR3 spans 13 residues. Trimming pared 1 base from V and 4 bases from J, leaving 2 bases between. This chain's CDR3 is CASSEWYNSPLHF. The CDR3 region has the DNA TGTGCCAGCAGTGAATGGTATAATTCACCCCTCCACTTT.

V is TRBV2 and J is TRBJ2-1; 8 bases map to TRBD1. The germline gives CDR1 SNHLY, CDR2 FYNNEI. CDR3 length: 15 amino acids. Germline trimming cut 4 bases from V and 4 bases from J; bases unmatched to any gene: 6. The CDR3 region has the DNA TGTGCCAGCAGTGGTGACAGGGGTTCTTACAATGAGCAGTTCTTC. Amino acids: CASSGDRGSYNEQFF.

The chain employs TRBV6-2 or TRBV6-3 and TRBJ1-2, with D maybe TRBD1 (6 bases). V lost 6 bases and J 4 bases, leaving 12 bases between the germline ends. This CDR3 has 13 amino acids. Per the germline V gene, CDR1 is MNHEY and CDR2 is SVGEGT. The CDR3 sequence: CASSPDRIYGYTF. In nucleotides, the CDR3 is TGTGCCAGCAGCCCCGACAGGATCTATGGCTACACCTTC.

This clonotype was observed a few times. For the CDR3, the DNA is TGTGCCAGCAAACGATTTGGCGGGGGGCCCTCATCCGGACCCCAGTACTTC. As protein: CASKRFGGGPSSGPQYF. The V and J genes are TRBV2 and TRBJ2-5; TRBD2 aligns across 8 bases. The V segment lost 7 bases and the J segment 9 bases; nucleotides outside the gene matches: 22. Per the germline V gene, CDR1 is SNHLY and CDR2 is FYNNEI. CDR3 length equals 17 residues.

The chain carries TRBV27 and TRBJ2-7; no reliable D call. The V and J ends lost 2 bases and 0 bases respectively, with 14 bases between them. Germline assignment: CDR1 MNHEY and CDR2 SMNVEV (reference sequence). The CDR3 totals 16 residues. CDR3 region: CASSLMAPESSYEQYF. CDR3 DNA: TGTGCCAGCAGTTTAATGGCCCCGGAGAGCTCCTACGAGCAGTACTTC.

This clonotype was counted only a few times. The chain recombines TRBV5-1 with TRBJ1-2; D perhaps matches TRBD1 (6 bases). The CDR3 contains 15 residues. V gave up 4 bases and J gave up 1 base, with 14 bases separating them. Germline CDR1 is SGHRS and CDR2 is YFSETQ. CDR3 sequence reads: CASSVDSSFNYGYTF. The DNA of the CDR3 is TGCGCCAGCAGCGTGGACAGTAGCTTTAACTATGGCTACACCTTC.

The chain has TRBV20-1 and TRBJ2-7; a weak D match, TRBD2 (6 bases). Trimming cost V 2 bases and J 3 bases, with 8 bases left between them. Germline V gene sequence: CDR1 DFQATT, CDR2 SNEGSKA (reference sequence). The length of the CDR3 is 12 residues. In DNA, the CDR3 is TGCAGTGCTAGACTCGGGGGCTACGAGCAGTACTTC. This translates into CSARLGGYEQYF.

The chain carries TRBV27 and TRBJ2-5; 11 bases align to TRBD1. The tail of the sequence fits TRBJ2-7 better, so the J call may be wrong. The CDR3 spans 13 residues. Germline V gene sequence: CDR1 MNHEY, CDR2 SMNVEV (reference sequence). CDR3 sequence (DNA): TGTGCCAGCAGCCGGACAGGGGGCGTCGAGCAGTACTTC. This gives the protein CASSRTGGVEQYF.

This clonotype was seen a few times. The chain links TRBV7-9 to TRBJ2-5, with unresolved D. This CDR3 region has 12 residues. CDR1 SEHNR and CDR2 FQNEAQ come from the germline V gene (reference sequence). Trimming took off 1 base at V and 11 bases at J, with 11 bases between the two ends. The CDR3 bases are TGTGCCAGCAGCTTAGGGGCTAGTGAGCAGTACTTC. Residues: CASSLGASEQYF. The full variable domain, its missing parts supplied by reference TRBV7-9 and TRBJ2-5, is DTGVSQNPRHKITKRGQNVTFRCDPISEHNRLYWYRQTLGQGPEFLTYFQNEAQLEKSRLLSDRFSAERPKGSFSTLEIQRTEQGDSAMYLCASSLGASEQYFGPGTRLLVL.

V gene TRBV29-1 combines with J gene TRBJ2-2; the D gene is possibly TRBD2 (6 bases). Per germline, CDR1 SQVTM and CDR2 ANQGSEA. The V gene lost 6 bases and the J gene lost 8 bases, with 10 bases spanning the gap. The CDR3 sequence is 11 residues long. For the CDR3, the DNA is TGCAGCGTGGAGGGAAGGGGGGAGCTGTTTTTT. Translated: CSVEGRGELFF.

This clonotype was counted between two and nine times. The genes are TRBV30 and TRBJ2-3, with no clear D. This CDR3 is built from 16 residues. V was shortened by 0 bases and J by 2 bases, with 15 bases between the two germline ends. Germline V gene data show CDR1 as GTSNPN and CDR2 as SVGIG (reference sequence). CDR3 bases: TGTGCCTGGAGTGTAAGAAGGCCGCTTTTCACAGATACGCAGTATTTT. It is translated as CAWSVRRPLFTDTQYF.